Here is one T cell receptor (beta chain) with its context. The cohort comprised adults aged about 18 to 100 years residing in about two dozen US areas. Germline values: CDR1 LNHNV, CDR2 YYDKDF (reference sequence). Trimming shortened V by 0 bases and J by 3 bases, and 9 bases separated the two germline ends. The CDR3 loop spans 15 amino acids. The source of the sample is a study of blood T cell repertoires in COVID-19. The data were produced by immunoSEQ multiplex PCR, yet TCRdb's version contains in-frame clones alone and is incomplete. The table has around 220,000 clones, about 84% seen once; the top ten hold approximately 7.4%.

This TCR derives from a woman in her forties with acute COVID-19. Sequenced sample: PBMCs or T cells enriched from blood (not recorded which). The chain uses TRBV15 and TRBJ1-5, with a weak D call TRBD1 (5 bases). CDR3 DNA sequence: TGTGCCACCAGCAGAGATCAGGGTACCAATCAGCCCCAGCATTTT. Translation: CATSRDQGTNQPQHF.